Presented here are 16 T cell receptor beta chains from one specimen sequenced in a study of cytomegalovirus exposure and HLA in healthy donors. The PCR was carried out with 60 Vbeta primers and 13 Jbeta primers. Assay: immunoSEQ multiplex PCR; the TCRdb copy retains only in-frame clones and omits some. The repertoire consists of about 150,000 clones, with roughly 72% occurring once and the leading ten covering about 2%. Sequenced input: PBMCs. All receptors come from a man younger than 45 in good health and CMV-seronegative.

The chain joins TRBV2 to TRBJ1-6; no reliable D call. Germline V CDR1 and CDR2: SNHLY, FYNNEI. Trimming shortened V by 8 bases and J by 14 bases, and 13 bases separated the two germline ends. The CDR3 loop spans 11 amino acids. The CDR3 sequence: CASRAGLALHF. The CDR3 nucleotides read TGTGCCAGCCGGGCGGGTCTGGCCCTCCACTTT.

The chain recombines TRBV5-4 with TRBJ2-7, with TRBD1 identical over 8 bases. After removal of 4 bases from V and 9 bases from J, the junction contained 12 bases not matched to a gene. This CDR3 is built from 14 residues. Germline CDR1 SGHNT, CDR2 YYREEE (reference sequence). Here the CDR3 reads CASSPRTGFEGQYF. The CDR3 nucleotides are TGTGCCAGCAGCCCACGGACAGGGTTTGAGGGGCAGTACTTC.

This clone was detected a few times. The chain combines TRBV6-1 with TRBJ1-1, with 8 bases fitting TRBD1. Per the germline V gene, CDR1 is MNHNS and CDR2 is SASEGT. The CDR3 runs 14 residues. The J segment lost 1 base and the V segment lost 5 bases, leaving 3 bases of the junction unmatched. CDR3 sequence: CASSWDRRNTEAFF. The CDR3 nucleotides read TGTGCCAGCAGTTGGGACAGGCGGAACACTGAAGCTTTCTTT.

This chain connects TRBV30 to TRBJ2-5, with TRBD1 as a possible D gene (5 bases). From germline, CDR1 is GTSNPN and CDR2 SVGIG (reference sequence). With 4 bases removed from V and 7 bases from J, the gap between germline ends came to 13 bases. The CDR3 is made up of 12 amino acids. CDR3 DNA: TGTGCCTGGAAGACAGCCTTGGCGACCCAGTACTTC. Protein product: CAWKTALATQYF.

The rearrangement links TRBV6-5 to TRBJ2-1; D gene uncertain. V dropped 5 bases and J dropped 5 bases, with 7 bases sitting between them. CDR1 MNHEY and CDR2 SVGAGI come from the germline V gene. This CDR3 is 12 amino acids long. The CDR3 sequence: CASSRLDNEQFF. DNA for the CDR3: TGTGCCAGCAGTCGACTCGACAATGAGCAGTTCTTC.

This chain connects TRBV12-2 to TRBJ1-2; the tabulated D call, TRBD1, remains unverified against the DNA. TRBV12-2 is assigned pseudogene status. The CDR3 sequence is 14 residues long. In DNA form, the CDR3 reads TGTGCAAGTCGCTTAGGGACAGGGGACTATGGCTACACCTTC. This sequence encodes CASRLGTGDYGYTF.

V is TRBV28 and J is TRBJ2-5, with 8 bases identical to TRBD2. Trimming removed 5 bases from V and 5 bases from J; junction bases left unmatched: 10. This CDR3 spans 15 amino acids. Germline CDR1 reads MDHEN; CDR2 reads SYDVKM. CDR3 loop: CASSPGTRREETQYF. The CDR3 DNA reads as TGTGCCAGCAGTCCAGGGACTAGGAGGGAGGAGACCCAGTACTTC.

The V and J genes are TRBV27 and TRBJ2-5, with 10 bases aligning to TRBD2. Germline V CDR1 and CDR2: MNHEY, SMNVEV (reference sequence). V lost 4 bases to trimming and J lost 1 base; unmatched junction nucleotides: 3. The CDR3 has 15 residues. The CDR3 nucleotides are TGTGCCAGCAGTTCTAGCGGGGGCATCCAAGAGACCCAGTACTTC. This encodes CASSSSGGIQETQYF.

The chain couples TRBV29-1 to TRBJ1-1; D is uncertain. Trimming took 7 bases from V and 5 from J, leaving 17 bases between them. This CDR3 has 13 amino acids. Per the germline V gene, CDR1 is SQVTM and CDR2 is ANQGSEA. The CDR3 is CSGRRTRGTEAFF. The CDR3 coding sequence is TGCAGCGGGCGACGGACCAGAGGGACTGAAGCTTTCTTT.

The gene calls are TRBV23-1 and TRBJ2-2, with TRBD2 identical over 15 bases. TRBV23-1 is designated an ORF whose function remains uncertain. The CDR3 has 15 amino acids. J was trimmed by 4 bases and V by 9 bases; bases with no gene match: 3. CDR3 bases: TGCGCCAGTGGGACTAGCGGGAGGTCCACCGGGGAGCTGTTTTTT. Translation gives CASGTSGRSTGELFF.

Concerning this clone itself: Relative to the germline gene, one junction end is altered; a read error may explain this. The genes are TRBV19 and TRBJ1-2, with TRBD1 as a possible D gene (6 bases). Germline V lookup: CDR1 LNHDA, CDR2 SQIVND (reference sequence). This CDR3 region has 12 residues. The CDR3 is CASSRQGMGYPF. CDR3 DNA sequence: TGTGCCAGTAGTCGTCAGGGGATGGGCTACCCCTTC.

The V gene is TRBV2, the J gene TRBJ2-3; TRBD2 matches at 14 bases. Germline trimming cut 2 bases from V and 11 bases from J; bases unmatched to any gene: 3. Germline V CDR1 and CDR2: SNHLY, FYNNEI. The CDR3 runs 14 residues. This CDR3 is CASSELTSGGVQYF. The CDR3 DNA reads as TGTGCCAGCAGTGAACTGACTAGCGGGGGGGTGCAGTATTTT.

The rearrangement uses TRBV9 and TRBJ2-4; 12 bases are shared with TRBD2. With V trimmed by 0 bases and J by 9 bases, 7 bases remained unmatched. The CDR3 sequence is 16 residues long. Per the germline V gene, CDR1 is SGDLS and CDR2 is YYNGEE. The CDR3 sequence is CASSVGTSGEFGIQYF. In DNA form, the CDR3 reads TGTGCCAGCAGCGTAGGGACTAGCGGGGAGTTTGGCATTCAGTACTTC.

V gene TRBV5-6 combines with J gene TRBJ2-7, with 8 nucleotides matching TRBD1. Germline CDR1 and CDR2: SGHDT and YYEEEE. This CDR3 spans 13 amino acids. Germline trimming cut 4 bases from V and 3 bases from J; bases unmatched to any gene: 3. The CDR3 sequence is CASSETGDYEQYF. DNA for the CDR3: TGTGCCAGCAGCGAGACAGGGGACTACGAGCAGTACTTC. Filled out from reference TRBV5-6 and TRBJ2-7, the complete variable domain reads DAGVTQSPTHLIKTRGQQVTLRCSPKSGHDTVSWYQQALGQGPQFIFQYYEEEERQRGNFPDRFSGHQFPNYSSELNVNALLLGDSALYLCASSETGDYEQYFGPGTRLTVT.

The rearrangement joins TRBV6-6 to TRBJ2-6; possibly TRBD1 for D (6 bases). This CDR3 spans 15 amino acids. Germline CDR1 reads MNHNY; CDR2 reads SVGAGI (reference sequence). V was pared by 6 bases and J by 3 bases, with 12 bases between. Here the CDR3 reads CASRNSGVGANVLTF. CDR3 bases: TGTGCCAGCAGAAATTCAGGGGTTGGGGCCAACGTCCTGACTTTC.

A remark on this clone: Germline is not matched at one junction end, which may reflect a read error. V gene TRBV7-7 combines with J gene TRBJ2-5, with D perhaps TRBD1 (6 bases). Germline V gene data show CDR1 as SSHAT and CDR2 as FNYEAQ (reference sequence). The CDR3 runs to 14 residues. The CDR3 DNA sequence: TGTGCTAGCAGCTCCGGACAGAAAAAAGAGACCCAGTACTTC. This gives the protein CASSSGQKKETQYF.